This passage covers 18 T cell receptor beta chains from one sample sequenced in a study of PD-1 blockade in classical Hodgkin lymphoma. Assay: immunoSEQ multiplex PCR; the TCRdb copy retains only in-frame clones and omits some. This table has 90,000 to 130,000 clones, roughly nine tenths appearing once. Each patient relapsed following autologous stem cell transplantation, and prior brentuximab vedotin exposure differed. The starting material was peripheral blood mononuclear cells (PBMCs), obtained before the second cycle of nivolumab. These receptors originate from a human donor with classical Hodgkin lymphoma.

The table lists this clone with a count of one. The chain links TRBV19 to TRBJ2-1, with D perhaps matching TRBD1 or TRBD2 (7 bases each). V shed 4 bases and J shed 4 bases, with 17 bases lying between them. Per the germline V gene, CDR1 is LNHDA and CDR2 is SQIVND (reference sequence). The CDR3 is 16 residues long. The CDR3 here is CASSRGQGGNYNEQFF. The CDR3 DNA sequence: TGTGCCAGTAGTAGAGGGCAGGGGGGGAATTACAATGAGCAGTTCTTC. The full variable domain, with the rest looked up from reference TRBV19 and TRBJ2-1, is DGGITQSPKYLFRKEGQNVTLSCEQNLNHDAMYWYRQDPGQGLRLIYYSQIVNDFQKGDIAEGYSVSREKKESFPLTVTSAQKNPTAFYLCASSRGQGGNYNEQFFGPGTRLTVL.

The chain couples TRBV28 to TRBJ1-5, with 8 nucleotides matching TRBD1. The CDR3 consists of 17 residues. Germline-derived CDR1 and CDR2 are MDHEN and SYDVKM. V trimming: 6 bases; J trimming: 6 bases; junction bases outside the gene matches: 16. The CDR3: CASSGGQERHLRQPQHF. CDR3 coding DNA: TGTGCCAGCAGCGGGGGACAGGAACGACATCTTCGTCAGCCCCAGCATTTT. The full variable domain, in which reference TRBV28 and TRBJ1-5 provide the parts outside the CDR3, is DVKVTQSSRYLVKRTGEKVFLECVQDMDHENMFWYRQDPGLGLRLIYFSYDVKMKEKGDIPEGYSVSREKKERFSLILESASTNQTSMYLCASSGGQERHLRQPQHFGDGTRLSIL.

The chain is built from TRBV11-3 and TRBJ2-1, with D maybe TRBD2 (6 bases). The CDR3 contains 16 residues. Trimming removed 3 bases from V and 6 bases from J, with 18 bases in between. The germline V gene has CDR1 SGHNT and CDR2 YENEEA. CDR3 loop: CASSLRGGKDPNEQFF. The CDR3 nucleotides read TGTGCCAGCAGCTTGCGGGGCGGGAAAGATCCCAATGAGCAGTTCTTC.

In this sample, this clone turned up a few times. The chain joins TRBV5-1 to TRBJ1-2, with a possible D match to TRBD1 (5 bases). The V gene lost 0 bases and the J gene lost 8 bases, with 23 bases spanning the gap. The CDR3 is 17 residues long. Looked up from germline, CDR1 is SGHRS and CDR2 is YFSETQ. CDR3 sequence: CASSLGPVRGPSRGYTF. The CDR3 DNA follows: TGCGCCAGCAGCTTGGGACCGGTGCGGGGCCCCTCTCGAGGCTACACCTTC.

The rearrangement uses TRBV5-5 and TRBJ1-1; the D gene is possibly TRBD1 (5 bases). Germline V CDR1 and CDR2: SGHKS, YYEKEE (reference sequence). With 0 bases removed from V and 0 bases from J, the gap between germline ends came to 9 bases. The CDR3 spans 15 residues. This chain's CDR3 is CASSLAAGLNTEAFF. DNA for the CDR3: TGTGCCAGCAGCTTGGCCGCAGGGTTGAACACTGAAGCTTTCTTT.

The chain links TRBV6-5 to TRBJ2-7; 10 bases agree with TRBD2. Germline-derived CDR1 and CDR2 are MNHEY and SVGAGI. This CDR3 has 15 residues. With 0 bases clipped from V and 2 bases from J, the junction kept 1 base outside the gene matches. The CDR3 reads CASSYSLAGAYEQYF. In DNA form, the CDR3 reads TGTGCCAGCAGTTACTCCCTAGCGGGGGCCTACGAGCAGTACTTC.

The chain recombines TRBV7-9 with TRBJ1-2, with 7 positions matching TRBD1. Trimming cost V 5 bases and J 5 bases; bases outside gene matches: 14. Germline assignment: CDR1 SEHNR and CDR2 FQNEAQ (reference sequence). CDR3 length equals 16 residues. The CDR3 nucleotides are TGTGCCAGCAGCCTAGGGGGCGCGGATTCTACTTATGGCTACACCTTC. It specifies CASSLGGADSTYGYTF.

This chain links TRBV10-1 with TRBJ2-7; a possible D gene is TRBD1 (5 bases). Trimming pared 2 bases from V and 5 bases from J, leaving 10 bases between. Germline V gives CDR1 WNHNN, CDR2 SYGVQD (reference sequence). The CDR3 covers 13 residues. This chain's CDR3 is CASSEQRGHEQYF. The CDR3 DNA follows: TGCGCCAGCAGTGAGCAAAGGGGCCACGAGCAGTACTTC.

V is TRBV18 and J is TRBJ1-1, with D possibly being TRBD1 (5 bases). Trimming pared 6 bases from V and 3 bases from J, leaving 14 bases between. The CDR3 length is 14 residues. Germline V lookup: CDR1 KGHSH, CDR2 LQKENI. The CDR3 DNA is TGTGCCAGCTCGAACCTCAGAGGGGACACTGAAGCTTTCTTT. Protein product: CASSNLRGDTEAFF. The full variable domain, completed using reference TRBV18 and TRBJ1-1, is NAGVMQNPRHLVRRRGQEARLRCSPMKGHSHVYWYRQLPEEGLKFMVYLQKENIIDESGMPKERFSAEFPKEGPSILRIQQVVRGDSAAYFCASSNLRGDTEAFFGQGTRLTVV.

The genes are TRBV4-1 and TRBJ2-7; 7 bases agree with TRBD1. J was trimmed by 0 bases and V by 0 bases; bases with no gene match: 5. Per germline, CDR1 MGHRA and CDR2 YSYEKL. This CDR3 comprises 16 residues. This CDR3 is CASSQEGTVTSYEQYF. The DNA of the CDR3 is TGCGCCAGCAGCCAAGAGGGGACAGTCACCTCCTACGAGCAGTACTTC.

The V call is TRBV7-6, the J call TRBJ2-5; 14 nucleotides align to TRBD2. The germline gives CDR1 SGHVS, CDR2 FNYEAQ. V trimming: 5 bases; J trimming: 5 bases; junction bases outside the gene matches: 4. The CDR3 is made up of 15 amino acids. The CDR3 region has the DNA TGTGCCAGCAGCCCGGGACTAGCGGGAGTGGAGACCCAGTACTTC. Translation gives CASSPGLAGVETQYF.

V and J are TRBV13 and TRBJ2-7, with 8 bases lining up with TRBD1. The CDR3 runs 14 residues. Trimming at V came to 5 bases and at J to 4 bases, leaving 7 bases not matched to a gene. Germline CDR1 reads PRHDT; CDR2 reads FYEKMQ (reference sequence). CDR3 loop: CASSPDRDSYEQYF. The CDR3 region has the DNA TGTGCCAGCAGCCCGGACAGGGATTCGTACGAGCAGTACTTC.

The chain has TRBV11-2 and TRBJ2-1; TRBD2 aligns across 9 bases. V lost 2 bases, J lost 2 bases, and 4 bases stayed unmatched. Germline loops: CDR1 SGHAT, CDR2 FQNNGV. The CDR3 is 16 amino acids. CDR3 in amino acids: CASSLMRGGAYNEQFF. DNA of the CDR3: TGTGCCAGCAGCTTAATGCGGGGGGGGGCCTACAATGAGCAGTTCTTC.

V gene TRBV29-1 combines with J gene TRBJ1-2, with 7 bases aligning to TRBD1. The CDR3 has 11 residues. Germline values: CDR1 SQVTM, CDR2 ANQGSEA. The junction had 2 bases not matched to a gene; V was cut back by 4 bases and J by 6 bases. CDR3 residues: CSVGGTDGYTF. The DNA for the CDR3 is TGCAGCGTTGGAGGGACAGATGGCTACACCTTC.

The rearrangement uses TRBV2 and TRBJ2-2, with 10 bases aligning to TRBD2. Germline values: CDR1 SNHLY, CDR2 FYNNEI. V dropped 5 bases and J dropped 1; count of bases not matched to a gene: 4. The CDR3 length is 16 residues. The CDR3 nucleotides are TGTGCCAGCAGTATTGTAGCGGGAGGGAACACCGGGGAGCTGTTTTTT. It is translated as CASSIVAGGNTGELFF. Drawing the rest from reference TRBV2 and TRBJ2-2, the complete variable domain is EPEVTQTPSHQVTQMGQEVILRCVPISNHLYFYWYRQILGQKVEFLVSFYNNEISEKSEIFDDQFSVERPDGSNFTLKIRSTKLEDSAMYFCASSIVAGGNTGELFFGEGSRLTVL.

The chain couples TRBV6-1 to TRBJ2-1; D gene unclear. From germline, CDR1 is MNHNS and CDR2 SASEGT. This CDR3 contains 16 residues. The V and J ends lost 3 bases and 4 bases respectively, with 16 bases between them. Here the CDR3 reads CASSDAAGHFYNEQFF. The CDR3 region has the DNA TGTGCCAGCAGTGATGCGGCAGGTCACTTTTACAATGAGCAGTTCTTC.

The rearrangement joins TRBV7-2 to TRBJ2-3; 12 bases map to TRBD2. J lost 3 bases, V lost 1 base, and 5 bases had no gene match. Per the germline V gene, CDR1 is SGHTA and CDR2 is FQGNSA. The CDR3 covers 17 residues. The CDR3: CASSLGRLAGVTDTQYF. The CDR3 nucleotides read TGTGCCAGCAGCTTAGGGAGACTAGCGGGAGTGACAGATACGCAGTATTTT.

The chain uses TRBV4-3 and TRBJ2-7; no clear D. Trimming left V 0 bases short and J 3 bases short, with 9 bases between. Germline V gene lookup returns CDR1 LGHNA and CDR2 YSLEER. The CDR3 covers 14 residues. The CDR3 nucleotides read TGCGCCAGCAGCCAAGATAGACACCTCTACGAGCAGTACTTC. Encoded protein: CASSQDRHLYEQYF.